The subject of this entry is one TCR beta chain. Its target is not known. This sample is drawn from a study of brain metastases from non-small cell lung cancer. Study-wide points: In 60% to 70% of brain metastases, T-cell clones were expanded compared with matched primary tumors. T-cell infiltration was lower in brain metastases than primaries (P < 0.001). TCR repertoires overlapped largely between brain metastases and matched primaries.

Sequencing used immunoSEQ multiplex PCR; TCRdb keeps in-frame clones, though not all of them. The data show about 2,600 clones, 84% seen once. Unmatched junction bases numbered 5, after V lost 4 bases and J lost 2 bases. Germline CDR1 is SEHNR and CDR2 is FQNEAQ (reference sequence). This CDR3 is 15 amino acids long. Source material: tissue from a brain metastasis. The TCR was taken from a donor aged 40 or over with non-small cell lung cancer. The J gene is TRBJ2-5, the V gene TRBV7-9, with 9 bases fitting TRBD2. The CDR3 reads CASSSGLAGQETQYF. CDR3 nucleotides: TGTGCCAGCAGCTCCGGGCTAGCGGGACAAGAGACCCAGTACTTC.